This T cell receptor beta chain was retrieved from a study of identical twins. This clonotype was seen a handful of times. Antigen unknown. Study-wide points: Alpha sequences out of frame and shared by twins had excess low generation probability.

TCRdb reanalysed the 5' RACE reads using MiXCR and keeps one entry per CDR3 protein. Counted here are 690,000 or so distinct CDR3 sequences, approximately 9% occurring once; the ten biggest clones make up 0.85% to 1%. V lost 4 bases to trimming and J lost 4 bases; unmatched junction nucleotides: 6. The CDR3 contains 16 residues. CDR1 and CDR2 (germline): SNHLY, FYNNEI. These data are also associated with another study on yellow fever vaccine responses in identical twins.

The chain employs TRBV2 and TRBJ2-3; 12 nucleotides align to TRBD2. The clonotype was recovered from a woman aged 18-35 years in good health. The sample consisted of PBMCs. For the CDR3, the DNA is TGTGCCAGCAGTGGGATGACTAGCGGGGGTGCAGATACGCAGTATTTT. Translated, it gives CASSGMTSGGADTQYF.